These 25 T cell receptor beta chains were sequenced from one sample in a study of cytomegalovirus exposure and HLA in healthy donors. It was with 60 Vbeta and 13 Jbeta primers that the PCR ran. Repertoires were generated with immunoSEQ multiplex PCR, while TCRdb's copy carries only in-frame clones and drops some. The data hold 150,000 to 200,000 clones, with about 85% observed a single time. Sequences were obtained from PBMCs. The origin of the receptors is a male donor in good health and CMV-seropositive.

The J gene is TRBJ2-2, the V gene TRBV5-1, with TRBD2 matching over 7 bases. V trimming: 4 bases; J trimming: 4 bases; junction bases outside the gene matches: 7. Germline CDR1 SGHRS, CDR2 YFSETQ. This CDR3 has 15 amino acids. The CDR3 sequence is CASSPNLAATGELFF. The CDR3 coding sequence is TGCGCCAGCAGCCCGAACCTAGCGGCCACCGGGGAGCTGTTTTTT.

The chain combines TRBV7-8 with TRBJ2-7; 9 positions match TRBD1. V gave up 5 bases and J gave up 0 bases; unmatched junction bases: 5. In germline, CDR1 is SGHVS, CDR2 FQNEAQ. This CDR3 has 15 amino acids. The CDR3 protein is CASSPGQGLSYEQYF. CDR3 sequence (DNA): TGTGCCAGCAGCCCGGGACAGGGCCTCTCCTACGAGCAGTACTTC.

This clone was counted only a few times. This chain connects TRBV7-9 to TRBJ1-1; D remains unclear. V lost 0 bases to trimming and J lost 0 bases, with 5 bases between them. Germline values: CDR1 SEHNR, CDR2 FQNEAQ (reference sequence). The CDR3 is 14 residues long. CDR3 protein: CASSLALMNTEAFF. CDR3 sequence (DNA): TGTGCCAGCAGCTTAGCACTGATGAACACTGAAGCTTTCTTT.

This rearrangement joins TRBV19 to TRBJ2-1; 11 bases fit TRBD2. Germline-derived CDR1 and CDR2 are LNHDA and SQIVND (reference sequence). J was trimmed by 6 bases and V by 4 bases; bases with no gene match: 5. This CDR3 is 15 amino acids long. DNA for the CDR3: TGTGCCAGTAGTAAACTAGCGGGAGTAGGCAATGAGCAGTTCTTC. It is translated as CASSKLAGVGNEQFF.

The J gene is TRBJ1-1, the V gene TRBV28, with a possible D match to TRBD1 (6 bases). The CDR3 length is 15 residues. Trimming removed 1 base at V and 5 bases at J, with 14 bases between. CDR1 MDHEN and CDR2 SYDVKM come from the germline V gene. For the CDR3, the DNA is TGTGCCAGCAGTTTATCCCCCTCAGGGGCTACTGAAGCTTTCTTT. This encodes CASSLSPSGATEAFF.

The V call is TRBV2, the J call TRBJ1-6, with D perhaps matching TRBD1 (5 bases). The V end was cut by 8 bases, the J end by 12 bases, with 17 bases between. CDR1 and CDR2 from the germline V gene are SNHLY and FYNNEI. This CDR3 is 13 amino acids long. The CDR3 DNA is TGTGCCAGCTTCACTACAGGCACCCTACCCCTCCACTTT. Amino acids: CASFTTGTLPLHF.

The chain recombines TRBV7-6 with TRBJ2-2, with 11 bases that match TRBD1. With 5 bases clipped from V and 4 bases from J, the junction kept 15 bases outside the gene matches. This CDR3 has 19 residues. Germline lookup yields CDR1 SGHVS and CDR2 FNYEAQ. For the CDR3, the DNA is TGTGCCAGCAGCCACTTCCCGATTCTAGGACAGGGGGCCACCGGGGAGCTGTTTTTT. It translates to CASSHFPILGQGATGELFF.

The chain couples TRBV5-4 to TRBJ1-1; 8 bases match TRBD1. CDR1 is SGHNT, CDR2 YYREEE, per germline (reference sequence). The CDR3 covers 13 residues. V dropped 4 bases and J dropped 8; count of bases not matched to a gene: 7. The CDR3 sequence: CASSPGTGVEAFF. The CDR3 nucleotides are TGTGCCAGCAGCCCGGGGACAGGTGTAGAAGCTTTCTTT.

The chain joins TRBV27 to TRBJ2-7; possible D gene TRBD1, 5 bases. V dropped 8 bases and J dropped 4 bases, with 24 bases sitting between them. The CDR3 is 16 residues long. CDR1 is MNHEY, CDR2 SMNVEV, per germline (reference sequence). The CDR3 protein is CASGPERRVHLYEQYF. The DNA for the CDR3 is TGTGCCAGCGGCCCAGAGCGCAGGGTCCATTTGTACGAGCAGTACTTC.

In DNA form, the CDR3 reads TGTGCCAGCAGCTTGGGGTACAGGATAGGGGAGCTGTTTTTT. It encodes CASSLGYRIGELFF. The chain is built from TRBV5-6 and TRBJ2-2, with D tentatively TRBD1 (5 bases). Germline CDR1 reads SGHDT; CDR2 reads YYEEEE. V lost 0 bases and J lost 8, with 11 bases in between. The CDR3 length is 14 residues.

This clone was detected once. J is TRBJ2-7 and V is TRBV18, with D perhaps matching TRBD2 (5 bases). Germline-derived CDR1 and CDR2 are KGHSH and LQKENI. The CDR3 sequence is 15 residues long. V shed 2 bases and J shed 4 bases, with 15 bases lying between them. CDR3 sequence: CASSPAGRGFYEQYF. CDR3 nucleotide sequence: TGTGCCAGCTCACCAGCCGGGCGCGGGTTTTACGAGCAGTACTTC.

The chain employs TRBV2 and TRBJ2-1, with TRBD2 matching 10 bases. Germline V gives CDR1 SNHLY, CDR2 FYNNEI. The CDR3 spans 15 residues. Trimming at V came to 10 bases and at J to 1 base, leaving 7 bases not matched to a gene. CDR3 sequence: CAIATSGDSYNEQFF. CDR3 nucleotide sequence: TGTGCCATCGCAACTAGCGGGGATTCCTACAATGAGCAGTTCTTC.

This clone was counted a few times. The chain joins TRBV11-3 to TRBJ1-3, with D unclear. Trimming cost V 5 bases and J 0 bases, with 11 bases left between them. The CDR3 length is 15 residues. The germline CDR1 and CDR2 sequences are SGHNT and YENEEA. The CDR3, as DNA: TGTGCCAGCAGCGCCCTCGACTTCTCTGGAAACACCATATATTTT. Its translation: CASSALDFSGNTIYF. The whole variable domain, remainder taken from reference TRBV11-3 and TRBJ1-3, is EAGVVQSPRYKIIEKKQPVAFWCNPISGHNTLYWYLQNLGQGPELLIRYENEEAVDDSQLPKDRFSAERLKGVDSTLKIQPAELGDSAVYLCASSALDFSGNTIYFGEGSWLTVV.

V is TRBV5-6 and J is TRBJ1-1; perhaps TRBD1 as D (6 bases). CDR3 size: 15 residues. With 0 bases removed from V and 5 bases from J, the gap between germline ends came to 14 bases. Germline V gene sequence: CDR1 SGHDT, CDR2 YYEEEE. In DNA, the CDR3 is TGTGCCAGCAGCTTGGGGCAGGGGTTGAGGACTGAAGCTTTCTTT. It encodes CASSLGQGLRTEAFF.

The rearrangement uses TRBV19 and TRBJ1-1, with unresolved D. From germline, CDR1 is LNHDA and CDR2 SQIVND (reference sequence). This CDR3 comprises 14 residues. The V and J ends lost 1 base and 1 base respectively, with 7 bases between them. The CDR3 region is CASSIAGSNTEAFF. The CDR3 nucleotides are TGTGCCAGTAGTATAGCGGGATCGAACACTGAAGCTTTCTTT.

The chain combines TRBV6-5 with TRBJ2-4, with TRBD1 matching 9 bases. CDR3 length: 13 amino acids. Trimming at V came to 6 bases and at J to 4 bases, leaving 1 base not matched to a gene. The germline V gene encodes CDR1 MNHEY and CDR2 SVGAGI. CDR3: CASRGTGKNIQYF. CDR3 in DNA: TGTGCCAGCAGGGGGACAGGGAAAAACATTCAGTACTTC.

The chain employs TRBV6-1 and TRBJ2-7, with TRBD1 as a possible D gene (6 bases). The CDR3 is 15 amino acids. In germline, CDR1 is MNHNS, CDR2 SASEGT. The ends were cut back, 8 bases at V and 9 bases at J, with 26 bases in the middle. The CDR3 DNA is TGTGCCAGCGCCCCTCAGGGTCGGGGTGAAGGGGGGCAGTACTTC. Translating it yields CASAPQGRGEGGQYF.

This clone was seen a few times. The rearrangement uses TRBV6-4 and TRBJ2-7; D uncertain. V lost 1 base to trimming and J lost 7 bases, with 17 bases between them. The CDR3 is made up of 15 amino acids. CDR1 is MRHNA, CDR2 SNTAGT, per germline. The CDR3 here is CASSDYPPSLEEQYF. DNA of the CDR3: TGTGCCAGCAGTGACTACCCTCCCTCCTTAGAGGAGCAGTACTTC.

V and J are TRBV30 and TRBJ2-7, with TRBD2 as a possible D gene (6 bases). V shed 4 bases and J shed 1 base, with 14 bases lying between them. The CDR3 extends over 14 amino acids. Looked up from germline, CDR1 is GTSNPN and CDR2 is SVGIG (reference sequence). The CDR3 nucleotides are TGTGCCTGGAAGCTCGGGAGCCCTTCCTACGAGCAGTACTTC. This gives the protein CAWKLGSPSYEQYF.

The chain uses TRBV6-4 and TRBJ2-5; TRBD2 matches at 12 bases. V gave up 4 bases and J gave up 3 bases; unmatched junction bases: 3. Germline V gene sequence: CDR1 MRHNA, CDR2 SNTAGT. The CDR3 extends over 15 amino acids. The CDR3 loop reads CASSGRLAGEETQYF. The DNA for the CDR3 is TGTGCCAGCAGTGGCCGACTAGCGGGGGAAGAGACCCAGTACTTC.

The rearrangement joins TRBV5-1 to TRBJ2-7, with TRBD1 matching 7 bases. V lost 0 bases and J lost 3; bases outside the gene matches: 3. In germline, CDR1 is SGHRS, CDR2 YFSETQ. This CDR3 is built from 14 residues. The DNA of the CDR3 is TGCGCCAGCAGCTTGGAACAGGGGTTCTACGAGCAGTACTTC. It translates to CASSLEQGFYEQYF.

The chain employs TRBV27 and TRBJ1-2; D is possibly TRBD1 (5 bases). This CDR3 contains 13 residues. Trimming took off 5 bases at V and 3 bases at J, with 10 bases between the two ends. The germline V gene encodes CDR1 MNHEY and CDR2 SMNVEV (reference sequence). CDR3 amino acids: CASSKDTYYGYTF. The CDR3, as DNA: TGTGCCAGCAGTAAGGACACCTACTATGGCTACACCTTC.

This chain links TRBV5-1 with TRBJ1-1, with D unclear. Trimming shortened V by 1 base and J by 2 bases, and 12 bases separated the two germline ends. CDR1 and CDR2 (germline): SGHRS, YFSETQ. The CDR3 length is 15 residues. CDR3 loop: CASSLRAEGNTEAFF. In nucleotides, the CDR3 is TGCGCCAGCAGCTTGCGGGCCGAGGGAAACACTGAAGCTTTCTTT. The whole variable domain, filled in from reference TRBV5-1 and TRBJ1-1, reads KAGVTQTPRYLIKTRGQQVTLSCSPISGHRSVSWYQQTPGQGLQFLFEYFSETQRNKGNFPGRFSGRQFSNSRSEMNVSTLELGDSALYLCASSLRAEGNTEAFFGQGTRLTVV.

This clone was seen a handful of times. The sample contains more than one DNA sequence encoding this CDR3. The V gene is TRBV19, the J gene TRBJ2-5; D is undetermined. V was shortened by 5 bases and J by 5 bases, with 12 bases between the two germline ends. The CDR3 covers 13 residues. Germline V gene data show CDR1 as LNHDA and CDR2 as SQIVND (reference sequence). The CDR3 is CASSPPRGETQYF. The CDR3 region has the DNA TGTGCCAGTAGTCCCCCCCGCGGCGAGACCCAGTACTTC. Filled out from reference TRBV19 and TRBJ2-5, the complete variable domain reads DGGITQSPKYLFRKEGQNVTLSCEQNLNHDAMYWYRQDPGQGLRLIYYSQIVNDFQKGDIAEGYSVSREKKESFPLTVTSAQKNPTAFYLCASSPPRGETQYFGPGTRLLVL.

The chain joins TRBV19 to TRBJ2-1, with TRBD2 matching 10 bases. CDR3 size: 17 residues. The V segment lost 3 bases and the J segment 8 bases; nucleotides outside the gene matches: 13. Germline CDR1 is LNHDA and CDR2 is SQIVND (reference sequence). As DNA, the CDR3 is TGTGCCAGTAGTATTGGGACAGCGGGAGGGCGCGCCGATGAGCAGTTCTTC. This translates into CASSIGTAGGRADEQFF. The full variable domain, rest sourced from reference TRBV19 and TRBJ2-1, is DGGITQSPKYLFRKEGQNVTLSCEQNLNHDAMYWYRQDPGQGLRLIYYSQIVNDFQKGDIAEGYSVSREKKESFPLTVTSAQKNPTAFYLCASSIGTAGGRADEQFFGPGTRLTVL.